One T cell receptor (beta chain) is described in this entry. The sample belongs to a study of T cell changes during pregnancy in multiple sclerosis. Assay: immunoSEQ multiplex PCR; the TCRdb copy retains only in-frame clones and omits some. The sample holds about 75,000 clones, around 94% seen once. This TCR came from a female donor with multiple sclerosis, enrolled in a pregnancy study. Sequencing was performed on CD4+ T cells from peripheral blood mononuclear cells, taken after pregnancy.

The CDR3 here is CASSAWSQANTGELFF. DNA of the CDR3: TGTGCCAGCAGCGCATGGTCACAGGCGAACACCGGGGAGCTGTTTTTT. This sequence joins TRBV9 and TRBJ2-2; perhaps TRBD1 as D (5 bases). V was cut by 3 bases and J by 0 bases, with 12 bases left in between. Germline V gene data show CDR1 as SGDLS and CDR2 as YYNGEE. CDR3 length: 16 amino acids.